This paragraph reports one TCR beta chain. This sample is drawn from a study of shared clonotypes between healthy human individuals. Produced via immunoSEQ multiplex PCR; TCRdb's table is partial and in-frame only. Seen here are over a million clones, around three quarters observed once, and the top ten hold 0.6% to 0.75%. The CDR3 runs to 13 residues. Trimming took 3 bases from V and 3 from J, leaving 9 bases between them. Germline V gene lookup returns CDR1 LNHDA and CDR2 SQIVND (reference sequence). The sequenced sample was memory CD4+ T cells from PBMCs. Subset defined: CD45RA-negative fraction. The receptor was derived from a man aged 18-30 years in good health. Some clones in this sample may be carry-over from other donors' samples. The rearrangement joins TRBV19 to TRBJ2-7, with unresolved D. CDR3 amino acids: CASSISASYEQYF. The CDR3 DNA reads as TGTGCCAGTAGTATTTCTGCCAGCTACGAGCAGTACTTC.